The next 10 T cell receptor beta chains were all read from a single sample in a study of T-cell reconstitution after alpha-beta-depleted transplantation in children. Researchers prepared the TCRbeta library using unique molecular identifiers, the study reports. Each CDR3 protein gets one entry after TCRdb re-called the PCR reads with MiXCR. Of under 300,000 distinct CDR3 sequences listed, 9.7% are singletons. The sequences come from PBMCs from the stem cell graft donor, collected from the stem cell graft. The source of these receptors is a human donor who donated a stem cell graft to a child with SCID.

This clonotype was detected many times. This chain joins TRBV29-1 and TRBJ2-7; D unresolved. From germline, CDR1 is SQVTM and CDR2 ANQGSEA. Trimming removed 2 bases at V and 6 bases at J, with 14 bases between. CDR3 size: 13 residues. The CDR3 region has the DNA TGCAGCGTTGAACGCAATACCTTCAGCGAGCAGTACTTC. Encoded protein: CSVERNTFSEQYF.

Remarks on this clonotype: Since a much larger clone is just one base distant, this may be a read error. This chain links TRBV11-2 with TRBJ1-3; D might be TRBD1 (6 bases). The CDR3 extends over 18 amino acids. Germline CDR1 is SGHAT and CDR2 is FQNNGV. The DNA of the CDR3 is TGTGCCAGCAGCTTAGTTCCCCCTCCTACAGGGTCAGGAAACACCATACATTTT. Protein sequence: CASSLVPPPTGSGNTIHF. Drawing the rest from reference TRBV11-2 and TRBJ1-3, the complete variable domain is EAGVAQSPRYKIIEKRQSVAFWCNPISGHATLYWYQQILGQGPKLLIQFQNNGVVDDSQLPKDRFSAERLKGVDSTLKIQPAKLEDSAVYLCASSLVPPPTGSGNTIHFGEGSWLTVV.

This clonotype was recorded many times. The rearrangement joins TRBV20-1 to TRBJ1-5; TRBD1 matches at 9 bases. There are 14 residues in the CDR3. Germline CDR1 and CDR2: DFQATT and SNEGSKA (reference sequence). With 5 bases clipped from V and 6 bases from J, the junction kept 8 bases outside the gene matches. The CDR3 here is CSAHFGTGTQPQHF. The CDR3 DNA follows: TGCAGTGCTCACTTCGGGACAGGGACTCAGCCCCAGCATTTT.

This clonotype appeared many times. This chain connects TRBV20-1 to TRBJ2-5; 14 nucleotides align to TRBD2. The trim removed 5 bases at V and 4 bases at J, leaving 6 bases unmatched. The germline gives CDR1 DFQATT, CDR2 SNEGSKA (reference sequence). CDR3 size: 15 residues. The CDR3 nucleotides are TGCAGTGCTTCAGGACTAGCGGGGGGAGGAGAGACCCAGTACTTC. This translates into CSASGLAGGGETQYF.

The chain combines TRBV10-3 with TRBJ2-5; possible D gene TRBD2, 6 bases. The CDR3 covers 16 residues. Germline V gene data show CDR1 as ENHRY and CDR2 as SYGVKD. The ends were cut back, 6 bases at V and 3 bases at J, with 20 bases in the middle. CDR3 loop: CAISPGLLCGEETQYF. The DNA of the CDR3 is TGTGCCATCAGCCCGGGGCTCCTCTGCGGGGAAGAGACCCAGTACTTC.

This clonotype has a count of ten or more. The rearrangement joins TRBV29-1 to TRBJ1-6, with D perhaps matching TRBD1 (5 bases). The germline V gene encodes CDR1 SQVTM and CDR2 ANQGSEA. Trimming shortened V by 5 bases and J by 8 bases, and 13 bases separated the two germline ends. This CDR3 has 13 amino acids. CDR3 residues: CSVRQSSDSPLHF. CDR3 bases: TGCAGCGTTAGACAGTCTTCGGATTCACCCCTCCACTTT.

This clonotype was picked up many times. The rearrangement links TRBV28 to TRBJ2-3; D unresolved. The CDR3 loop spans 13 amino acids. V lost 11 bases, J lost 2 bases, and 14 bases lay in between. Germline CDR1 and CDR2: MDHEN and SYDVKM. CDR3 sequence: CALRRPPTDTQYF. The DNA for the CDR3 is TGTGCCCTTCGACGGCCGCCCACAGATACGCAGTATTTT.

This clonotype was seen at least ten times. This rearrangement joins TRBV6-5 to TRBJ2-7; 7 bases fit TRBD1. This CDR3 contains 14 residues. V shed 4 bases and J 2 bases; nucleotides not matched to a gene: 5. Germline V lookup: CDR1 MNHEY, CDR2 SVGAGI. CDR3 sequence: CASSFRDRPYEQYF. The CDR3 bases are TGTGCCAGCAGTTTCCGGGACAGACCCTACGAGCAGTACTTC.

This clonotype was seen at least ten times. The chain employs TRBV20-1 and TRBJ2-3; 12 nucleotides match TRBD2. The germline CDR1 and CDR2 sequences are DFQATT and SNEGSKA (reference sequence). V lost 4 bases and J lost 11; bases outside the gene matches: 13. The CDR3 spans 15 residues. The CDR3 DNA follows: TGCAGTGCTACCTACGGCCTAGCGGGGGGGCCAGGGCAGTATTTT. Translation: CSATYGLAGGPGQYF.

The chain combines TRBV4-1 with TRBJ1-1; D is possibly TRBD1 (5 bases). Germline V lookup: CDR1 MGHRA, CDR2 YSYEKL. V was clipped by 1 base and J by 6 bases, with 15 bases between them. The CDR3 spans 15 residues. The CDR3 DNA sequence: TGCGCCAGCAGCCAAGTGCCGGGGAAGGGGTCTGAAGCTTTCTTT. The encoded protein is CASSQVPGKGSEAFF.